This TCR beta chain was identified during a study of blood T cells in healthy people across ages. At the level of the study: Through template switching, about one barcoded beta molecule was captured per two T cells, as measured in model experiments. Study findings and constraints: A greater number of naive CD4+ cells and higher diversity distinguished long-lived donors from aged donors. In these data, TCR beta diversity tracked strongly with naive T cell percentage.

It was with a sample-barcoded 5' primer and a J-beta primer mix that a second PCR of roughly 7 to 12 cycles was run. MiXCR, run by TCRdb on the 5' RACE reads, gives a single entry per CDR3 protein. This table has around 870,000 distinct CDR3 sequences, about 30% appearing once. At least ten counts were recorded for this clonotype. Its antigen is as yet unknown. This TCR was sampled from a woman of 80 years or more in good health. The sample was blood.

The CDR3 nucleotides are TGCGCCAGCAGCTTGGTTGGAGGGAGGAATACGCAGTATTTT. This codes for CASSLVGGRNTQYF. The rearrangement uses TRBV5-1 and TRBJ2-3, with D possibly being TRBD2 (6 bases). Germline CDR1 SGHRS, CDR2 YFSETQ. Between the trimmed V and J ends, which lost 0 bases and 7 bases, there was a span of 12 bases. CDR3 size: 14 residues.